The entry below describes one T cell receptor (beta chain). This entry is derived from a study of cytomegalovirus exposure and HLA in healthy donors. Background on the study: From HLA-typed donors, an early data release held 70 million to 95 million unique TCRs.

The CDR3 extends over 17 amino acids. V lost 1 base, J lost 1 base, and 13 bases lay in between. Germline V gives CDR1 SEHNR, CDR2 FQNEAQ (reference sequence). A multiplex PCR was run with 60 Vbeta primers and 13 Jbeta primers. Libraries were prepared by immunoSEQ multiplex PCR; TCRdb keeps only in-frame clonotypes and omits some of them. The sample lists about 130,000 clones, approximately 85% occurring once. This TCR came from a boy younger than 18 in good health and CMV-seronegative. The sample consisted of PBMCs. The chain uses TRBV7-9 and TRBJ2-2; a possible D gene is TRBD1 (5 bases). The CDR3 sequence: CASSLVLSGLNTGELFF. CDR3 nucleotides: TGTGCCAGCAGCTTAGTTTTGTCAGGGTTGAACACCGGGGAGCTGTTTTTT.